This T cell receptor beta chain was found in a study of Ad26.COV2.S vaccination and SARS-CoV-2 variants. Whole-study context: Each vaccinee took Ad26.COV2.S intramuscularly, once or twice 56 days apart. Whole-study findings and limits: Total T cell responses were possibly underestimated by TCR breadth and depth analyses.

This clone is a singleton in its sample. The target antigen is unknown. Sequencing was performed with immunoSEQ multiplex PCR; in TCRdb, only in-frame clones are kept and a portion is missing. This sample carries about 350,000 clones, around 83% of them seen once, and the ten largest clones take about 3.3%. Germline-derived CDR1 and CDR2 are SEHNR and FQNEAQ (reference sequence). This CDR3 is built from 14 residues. The germline V and J ends were trimmed by 2 bases and 1 base, with 8 bases remaining between them. As to treatment: about 20 received Ad26.COV2.S at low or high dose, single or two shots; about 5 received placebo; per-sample allocation not given. Following the first vaccine or placebo injection, samples were taken on day 63.

Sequences were derived from peripheral blood, sampled in a trial of Ad26.COV2.S vaccine versus placebo. This chain links TRBV7-9 with TRBJ1-1, with no clear D. This TCR was sampled from a person aged 18-60 years who received the Ad26.COV2.S COVID-19 vaccine or a placebo. This CDR3 is CASSLFPENTEAFF. Here the CDR3 DNA reads TGTGCCAGCAGCTTATTTCCTGAGAACACTGAAGCTTTCTTT.